This TCR beta chain was recorded in a study of blood T cell repertoires in COVID-19. V shed 8 bases and J 4 bases; nucleotides not matched to a gene: 14. This CDR3 contains 17 residues. Sequenced by immunoSEQ multiplex PCR; TCRdb stores in-frame clones only, minus some. The profile shows some 130,000 clones, roughly 84% of them singletons. This chain joins TRBV23-1 and TRBJ1-1; 12 bases align to TRBD1. TRBV23-1 is reported as an ORF; its role is uncertain. This clonotype was sampled from a man aged 40-55 years with acute COVID-19. Specimen: PBMCs or T cells enriched from blood (not recorded which). The CDR3 loop reads CASGIRDRGQRGTEAFF. As DNA, the CDR3 is TGCGCCAGCGGGATCCGGGACAGGGGGCAGAGGGGCACTGAAGCTTTCTTT.